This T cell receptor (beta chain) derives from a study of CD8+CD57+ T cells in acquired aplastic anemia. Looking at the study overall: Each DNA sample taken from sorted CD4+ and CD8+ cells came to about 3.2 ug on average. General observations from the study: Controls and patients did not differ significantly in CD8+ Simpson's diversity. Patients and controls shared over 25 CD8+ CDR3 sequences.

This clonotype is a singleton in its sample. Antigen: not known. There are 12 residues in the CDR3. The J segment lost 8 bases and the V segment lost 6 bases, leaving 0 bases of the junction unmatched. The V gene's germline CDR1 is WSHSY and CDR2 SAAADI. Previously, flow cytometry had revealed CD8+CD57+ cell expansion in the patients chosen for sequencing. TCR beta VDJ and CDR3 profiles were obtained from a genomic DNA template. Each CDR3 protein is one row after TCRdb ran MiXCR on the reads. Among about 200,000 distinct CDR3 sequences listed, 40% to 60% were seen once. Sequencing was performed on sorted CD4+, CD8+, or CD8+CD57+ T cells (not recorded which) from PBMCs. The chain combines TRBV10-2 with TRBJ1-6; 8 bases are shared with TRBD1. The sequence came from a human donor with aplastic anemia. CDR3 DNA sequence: TGCGCCAGCAGGGACAGGGATTCACCCCTCCACTTT. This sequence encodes CASRDRDSPLHF.